This T cell receptor beta chain derives from a study of control samples from healthy donors and cancer patients. Assay: immunoSEQ multiplex PCR; the TCRdb copy retains only in-frame clones and omits some. In the table there are 260,000 or so clones, roughly four fifths of which are singletons. With 4 bases removed from V and 0 bases from J, the gap between germline ends came to 11 bases. The germline V gene has CDR1 SGHNT and CDR2 YYREEE (reference sequence). The CDR3 runs 15 residues. Sequenced: PBMCs. V usage is TRBV5-4 and J usage is TRBJ2-4, with D possibly being TRBD1 or TRBD2 (5 bases each). This TCR was recovered from a woman aged 55-69 years with lung cancer. The CDR3 nucleotides are TGTGCCAGCAGCGCCAGGGACGGAGCCAAAAACATTCAGTACTTC. Amino acid sequence: CASSARDGAKNIQYF.